This T cell receptor (beta chain) was recovered during a study of cytomegalovirus exposure and HLA in healthy donors. On this clone: What it recognizes is unknown.

Broader study findings: Roughly uniform depth of sequencing across donors was assumed in presence/absence analyses. Associated with HLA alleles at 0.05 false discovery rate in a later analysis were over 15,000 TCR beta sequences.

V shed 7 bases and J 7 bases; nucleotides not matched to a gene: 17. CDR3 size: 19 residues. Germline CDR1 is LNHDA and CDR2 is SQIVND (reference sequence). PCR amplification relied on 60 Vbeta primers (plus 13 Jbeta primers). The assay was immunoSEQ multiplex PCR, and TCRdb's table has in-frame clones only and misses some. The data show about 130,000 clones, more than 60% seen once. V is TRBV19 and J is TRBJ2-1, with TRBD2 identical over 15 bases. Source material: PBMCs. The receptor comes from a woman aged 55-69 years in good health and CMV-seropositive. The CDR3 here is CASKAFWGTSGGPANEQFF. CDR3 sequence (DNA): TGTGCCAGTAAGGCCTTCTGGGGGACTAGCGGGGGGCCGGCTAATGAGCAGTTCTTC.